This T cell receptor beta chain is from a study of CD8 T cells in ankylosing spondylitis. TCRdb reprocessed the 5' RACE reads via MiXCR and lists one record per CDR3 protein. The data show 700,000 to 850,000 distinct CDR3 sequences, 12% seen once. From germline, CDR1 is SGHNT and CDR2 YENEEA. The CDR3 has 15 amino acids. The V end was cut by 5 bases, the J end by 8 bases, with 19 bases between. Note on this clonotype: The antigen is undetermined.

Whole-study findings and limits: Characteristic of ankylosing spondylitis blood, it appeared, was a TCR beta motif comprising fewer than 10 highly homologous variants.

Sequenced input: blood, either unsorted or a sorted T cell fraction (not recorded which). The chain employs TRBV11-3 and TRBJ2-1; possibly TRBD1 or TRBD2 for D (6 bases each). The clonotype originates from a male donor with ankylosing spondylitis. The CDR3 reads CASSTGTAKRHEQFF. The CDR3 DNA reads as TGTGCCAGCAGCACAGGGACTGCCAAACGCCATGAGCAGTTCTTC.